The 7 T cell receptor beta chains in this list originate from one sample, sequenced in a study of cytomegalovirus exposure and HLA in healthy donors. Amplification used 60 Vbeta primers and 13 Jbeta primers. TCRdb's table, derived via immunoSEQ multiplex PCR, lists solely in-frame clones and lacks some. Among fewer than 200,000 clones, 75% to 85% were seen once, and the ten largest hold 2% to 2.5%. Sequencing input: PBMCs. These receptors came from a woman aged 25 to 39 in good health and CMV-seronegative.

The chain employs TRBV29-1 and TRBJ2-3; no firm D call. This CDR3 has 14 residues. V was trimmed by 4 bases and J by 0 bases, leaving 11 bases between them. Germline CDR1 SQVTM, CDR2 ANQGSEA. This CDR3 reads CSVAGGSSTDTQYF. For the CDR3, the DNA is TGCAGCGTTGCCGGCGGATCTAGCACAGATACGCAGTATTTT.

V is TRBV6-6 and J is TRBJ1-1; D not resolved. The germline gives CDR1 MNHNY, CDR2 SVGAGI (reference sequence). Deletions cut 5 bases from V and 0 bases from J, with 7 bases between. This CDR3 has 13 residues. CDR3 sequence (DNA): TGTGCCAGCAGTAAGAGCTTGAACACTGAAGCTTTCTTT. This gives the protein CASSKSLNTEAFF.

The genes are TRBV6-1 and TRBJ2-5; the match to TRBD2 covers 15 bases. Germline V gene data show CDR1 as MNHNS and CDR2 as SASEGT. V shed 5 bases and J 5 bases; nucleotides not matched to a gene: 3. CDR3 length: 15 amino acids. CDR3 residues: CASSWTSGRVETQYF. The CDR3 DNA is TGTGCCAGCAGTTGGACTAGCGGGAGGGTTGAGACCCAGTACTTC.

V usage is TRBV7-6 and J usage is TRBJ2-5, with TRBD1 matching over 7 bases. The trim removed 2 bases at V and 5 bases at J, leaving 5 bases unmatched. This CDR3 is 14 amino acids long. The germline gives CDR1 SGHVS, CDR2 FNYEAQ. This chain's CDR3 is CASSLLGGEETQYF. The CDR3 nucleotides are TGTGCCAGCAGCTTACTAGGGGGCGAGGAGACCCAGTACTTC.

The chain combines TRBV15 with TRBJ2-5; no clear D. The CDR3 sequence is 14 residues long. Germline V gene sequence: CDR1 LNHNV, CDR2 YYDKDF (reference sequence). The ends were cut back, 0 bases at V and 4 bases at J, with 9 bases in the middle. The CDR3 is CATSRERAGETQYF. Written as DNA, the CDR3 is TGTGCCACCAGCAGAGAGAGAGCAGGAGAGACCCAGTACTTC.

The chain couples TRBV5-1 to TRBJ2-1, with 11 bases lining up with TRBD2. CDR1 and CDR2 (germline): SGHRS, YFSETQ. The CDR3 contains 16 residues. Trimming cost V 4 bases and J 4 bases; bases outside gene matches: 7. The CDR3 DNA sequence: TGCGCCAGCAGCCACCCAGGACTAGCGGGTTACAATGAGCAGTTCTTC. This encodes CASSHPGLAGYNEQFF.

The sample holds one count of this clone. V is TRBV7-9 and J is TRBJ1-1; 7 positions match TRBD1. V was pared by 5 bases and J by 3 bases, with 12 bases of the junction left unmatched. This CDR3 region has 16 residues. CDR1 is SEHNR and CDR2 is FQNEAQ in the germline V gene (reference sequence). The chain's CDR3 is CASSPESTGADTEAFF. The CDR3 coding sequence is TGTGCCAGCAGCCCCGAATCCACAGGGGCGGACACTGAAGCTTTCTTT.